This T cell receptor (beta chain) appears in the sequencing data of a study of T cell responses to AZD1222 COVID-19 vaccine. Findings and limits, study-wide: No repertoire was sampled before or during the peak T cell response, only after it. Donors, mostly white British, included more females; clonal diversity was possibly underestimated. Nearly half of unique spike-specific TCRs reportedly avoided B.1.351 and B.1.1.7 mutated regions.

A remark on this clone: Its antigen is currently unknown.

Profiled with immunoSEQ multiplex PCR; TCRdb holds only in-frame clones, not every one. The sample records 100,000 or so clones, 85% to 90% being singletons. The sequencing used peripheral blood, collected on day 0 of AZD1222 vaccination. This TCR came from an adult in good health.

The CDR3 DNA is TGTGCCAGCAGCTTAGAGACACAGCAGGGGGCTTTCCAGGTCGGGGAGCTGTTTTTT. The encoded protein is CASSLETQQGAFQVGELFF. The chain joins TRBV7-6 to TRBJ2-2; 8 positions match TRBD1. Germline loops: CDR1 SGHVS, CDR2 FNYEAQ. V shed 1 base, J shed 7 bases, and the junction held 17 bases outside the gene matches. This CDR3 comprises 19 residues.